The following is a TCR beta chain sequence with its context. Between the trimmed V and J ends, which lost 7 bases and 0 bases, there was a span of 16 bases. The CDR3 length is 15 residues. CDR1 SNHLY and CDR2 FYNNEI come from the germline V gene. The source of the sample is a study of T cell changes during pregnancy in multiple sclerosis. The table came from immunoSEQ multiplex PCR; TCRdb's copy has only in-frame clones and leaves some out. The sample holds roughly 56,000 clones, approximately 91% seen once. The sequence was collected from a female donor with multiple sclerosis, enrolled in a pregnancy study. This sequence joins TRBV2 and TRBJ2-7; D may be TRBD2 (6 bases). The material was peripheral blood, obtained in the first trimester of pregnancy. The chain's CDR3 is CASTLEEGSSYEQYF. DNA of the CDR3: TGTGCCAGCACCCTAGAGGAGGGAAGCTCCTACGAGCAGTACTTC.